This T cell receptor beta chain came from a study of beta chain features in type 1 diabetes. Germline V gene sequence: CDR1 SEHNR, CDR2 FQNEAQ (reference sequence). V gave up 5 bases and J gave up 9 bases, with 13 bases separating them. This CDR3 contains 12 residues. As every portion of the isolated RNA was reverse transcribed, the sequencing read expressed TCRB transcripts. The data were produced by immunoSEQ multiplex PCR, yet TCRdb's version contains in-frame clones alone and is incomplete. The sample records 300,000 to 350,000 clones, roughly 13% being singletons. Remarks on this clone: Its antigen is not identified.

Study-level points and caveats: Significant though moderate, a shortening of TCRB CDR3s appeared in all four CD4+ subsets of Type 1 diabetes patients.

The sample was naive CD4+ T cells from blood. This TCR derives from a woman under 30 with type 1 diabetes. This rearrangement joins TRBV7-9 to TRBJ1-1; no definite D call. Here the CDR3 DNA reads TGTGCCAGCAGCCACCCGAGAGCGAAAGCTTTCTTT. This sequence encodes CASSHPRAKAFF.